The present T cell receptor (beta chain) was sequenced within a study of blood T cell repertoires in COVID-19. At the level of the study: The United States, Italy and Spain were the sources of the acute and convalescent COVID-19 samples.

Here immunoSEQ multiplex PCR was the method, and the copy in TCRdb shows in-frame clones only, minus some. The top ten hold around 5% of the sample, which has 200,000 to 300,000 clones, more than 85% seen once. The V gene's germline CDR1 is LNHNV and CDR2 YYDKDF (reference sequence). The CDR3 has 15 residues. V shed 0 bases, J shed 5 bases, and the junction held 4 bases outside the gene matches. Material: peripheral blood. The V call is TRBV15, the J call TRBJ2-1; 7 bases match TRBD2. The TCR comes from a woman aged 55 to 70 with COVID-19, enrolled during active disease. CDR3 loop: CATSRDRLADNEQFF. CDR3 nucleotide sequence: TGTGCCACCAGCAGAGATCGGCTAGCGGACAATGAGCAGTTCTTC.